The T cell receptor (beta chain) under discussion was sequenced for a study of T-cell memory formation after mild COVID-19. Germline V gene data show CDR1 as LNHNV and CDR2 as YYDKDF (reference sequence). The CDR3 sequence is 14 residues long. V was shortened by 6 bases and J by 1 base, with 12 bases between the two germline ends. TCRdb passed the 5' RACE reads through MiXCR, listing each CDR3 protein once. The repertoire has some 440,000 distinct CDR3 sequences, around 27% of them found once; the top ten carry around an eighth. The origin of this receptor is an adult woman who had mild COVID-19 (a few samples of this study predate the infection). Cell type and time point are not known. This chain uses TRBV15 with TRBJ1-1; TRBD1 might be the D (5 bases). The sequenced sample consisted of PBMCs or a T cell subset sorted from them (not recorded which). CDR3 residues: CATRETAGNTEAFF. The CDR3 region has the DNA TGTGCCACCAGGGAGACAGCTGGGAACACTGAAGCTTTCTTT.